A selection of T cell receptor beta chains follows, all from one sample in a study of cytomegalovirus exposure and HLA in healthy donors. Assay: immunoSEQ multiplex PCR; the TCRdb copy retains only in-frame clones and omits some. Found here are some 54,000 clones, over 75% of them singletons; the top ten hold over 5%. The sample consisted of PBMCs. These receptors were taken from a male donor in good health and CMV-seronegative. Each CDR3 is given with its conserved first and last residue. Each record gives: CDR3 DNA, CDR3 protein, V gene, J gene, clone size, D gene. The D gene is left open where the match is weak. For some rows the clone size is stated as once, few or many, or as a class when expanded; others skip it.

CDR3nt: TGTGCCAGCAGCTTGGCGGGGGGGCAGAAAGATACGCAGTATTTT
CDR3aa: CASSLAGGQKDTQYF
v_gene: TRBV5-4
j_gene: TRBJ2-3
abundance: NA
d_gene: TRBD2

CDR3nt: TGTGCCAGCAGCCCATCGGCAGGCACTGAAGCTTTCTTT
CDR3aa: CASSPSAGTEAFF
v_gene: TRBV7-3
j_gene: TRBJ1-1
abundance: NA
d_gene: NA

CDR3nt: TGTGCCAGCAGCCGGGACAGGGGGCTGAACACTGAAGCTTTCTTT
CDR3aa: CASSRDRGLNTEAFF
v_gene: TRBV7-3
j_gene: TRBJ1-1
abundance: NA
d_gene: TRBD1

CDR3nt: TGTGCCAGTAGTACCCGTCGGGGTTCCCAAGAGACCCAGTACTTC
CDR3aa: CASSTRRGSQETQYF
v_gene: TRBV19
j_gene: TRBJ2-5
abundance: NA
d_gene: NA

CDR3nt: TGTGCCAGCAGCTTAGGAGTTCAGCCCCAAGAGACCCAGTACTTC
CDR3aa: CASSLGVQPQETQYF
v_gene: TRBV7-3
j_gene: TRBJ2-5
abundance: NA
d_gene: NA

CDR3nt: TGTGCCACCAGCAGAGTAGACAGGGTGTTTCTCTCTGGAAACACCATATATTTT
CDR3aa: CATSRVDRVFLSGNTIYF
v_gene: TRBV15
j_gene: TRBJ1-3
abundance: NA
d_gene: TRBD1

CDR3nt: TGTGCCAGCTCACCAGCGACAGGGGACAGGGACTACGAGCAGTACTTC
CDR3aa: CASSPATGDRDYEQYF
v_gene: TRBV18
j_gene: TRBJ2-7
abundance: NA
d_gene: TRBD1

CDR3nt: TGTGCCAGCAGCCGGGCGCTGAACACTGAAGCTTTCTTT
CDR3aa: CASSRALNTEAFF
v_gene: TRBV14
j_gene: TRBJ1-1
abundance: NA
d_gene: NA

CDR3nt: TGTGCCAGCAGCTTGGGAGGGACAGGGGACACCGGGGAGCTGTTTTTT
CDR3aa: CASSLGGTGDTGELFF
v_gene: TRBV7-2
j_gene: TRBJ2-2
abundance: few
d_gene: TRBD1

CDR3nt: TGTGCCAGCAGCCAATTCGGGACAGGACAACCCACAGATACGCAGTATTTT
CDR3aa: CASSQFGTGQPTDTQYF
v_gene: TRBV5-5
j_gene: TRBJ2-3
abundance: NA
d_gene: TRBD1

CDR3nt: TGTGCCAGCAGCTTGGGAGACAGGGGACCTAACTATGGCTACACCTTC
CDR3aa: CASSLGDRGPNYGYTF
v_gene: TRBV5-4
j_gene: TRBJ1-2
abundance: NA
d_gene: TRBD1

CDR3nt: TGTGCCAGCCGACAGGGGGCGAGCTATGGCTACACCTTC
CDR3aa: CASRQGASYGYTF
v_gene: TRBV2
j_gene: TRBJ1-2
abundance: NA
d_gene: TRBD1

CDR3nt: TGCGCCAGCAGCCAAGATGAGGTTTCCGGGGAGCTGTTTTTT
CDR3aa: CASSQDEVSGELFF
v_gene: TRBV4-3
j_gene: TRBJ2-2
abundance: once
d_gene: NA

CDR3nt: TGTGCCAGCAGCTTAGTACAGGGGGCCAATGAGCAGTTCTTC
CDR3aa: CASSLVQGANEQFF
v_gene: TRBV7-8
j_gene: TRBJ2-1
abundance: NA
d_gene: TRBD1

CDR3nt: TGTGCCAGCTCACCTATAGGACCGAGGGATGAGCAGTTCTTC
CDR3aa: CASSPIGPRDEQFF
v_gene: TRBV18
j_gene: TRBJ2-1
abundance: NA
d_gene: NA

CDR3nt: TGTGCCAGCAGCTTGGGGACTAGCGGGGGGAATGAGCAGTTCTTC
CDR3aa: CASSLGTSGGNEQFF
v_gene: TRBV11-3
j_gene: TRBJ2-1
abundance: NA
d_gene: TRBD2

CDR3nt: TGTGCCTGGAGTGGGACAGGGGACACTGAAGCTTTCTTT
CDR3aa: CAWSGTGDTEAFF
v_gene: TRBV30
j_gene: TRBJ1-1
abundance: NA
d_gene: TRBD1

CDR3nt: TGTGCCAGCAGCGTTGGGGACAGGGGGGGGTCTTTCTTT
CDR3aa: CASSVGDRGGSFF
v_gene: TRBV9
j_gene: TRBJ1-1
abundance: NA
d_gene: TRBD1

CDR3nt: TGTGCCAGCAGCTTCCACCCTCCTGACAGCGGGCCCTACGAGCAGTACTTC
CDR3aa: CASSFHPPDSGPYEQYF
v_gene: TRBV11-2
j_gene: TRBJ2-7
abundance: once
d_gene: NA

CDR3nt: TGTGCCAGCAGCCCGGGACAGGGGAATCAGCCCCAGCATTTT
CDR3aa: CASSPGQGNQPQHF
v_gene: TRBV5-5
j_gene: TRBJ1-5
abundance: NA
d_gene: TRBD1

CDR3nt: TGTGCCAGCAGCCGGGGGCAGGGGGCGTCCGGGGAGCTGTTTTTT
CDR3aa: CASSRGQGASGELFF
v_gene: TRBV11-3
j_gene: TRBJ2-2
abundance: NA
d_gene: TRBD1

CDR3nt: TGCAGCGTTATCATTACAGGGGTTGGGGCTTTCTTT
CDR3aa: CSVIITGVGAFF
v_gene: TRBV29-1
j_gene: TRBJ1-1
abundance: NA
d_gene: TRBD1

CDR3nt: TGTGCCAGCTCGCTGCGGACAGGGGATCAGGAAGATACGCAGTATTTT
CDR3aa: CASSLRTGDQEDTQYF
v_gene: TRBV9
j_gene: TRBJ2-3
abundance: NA
d_gene: TRBD1

CDR3nt: TGTGCCAGTAGTATCAGGGATGTTAGGGCTGAAGCTTTCTTT
CDR3aa: CASSIRDVRAEAFF
v_gene: TRBV19
j_gene: TRBJ1-1
abundance: few
d_gene: NA

CDR3nt: TGTGCCAGCAGCCCGTTGACAGGGGAGGTTGGCTACACCTTC
CDR3aa: CASSPLTGEVGYTF
v_gene: TRBV5-6
j_gene: TRBJ1-2
abundance: NA
d_gene: TRBD1

CDR3nt: TGTGCCAGCAGTGAACAGGCAGGGGGAAGAGAAAAACTGTTTTTT
CDR3aa: CASSEQAGGREKLFF
v_gene: TRBV2
j_gene: TRBJ1-4
abundance: NA
d_gene: TRBD1

CDR3nt: TGCGCCAGCAGCCGCCCGGCGGGGGGGTCCTACAATGAGCAGTTCTTC
CDR3aa: CASSRPAGGSYNEQFF
v_gene: TRBV4-3
j_gene: TRBJ2-1
abundance: NA
d_gene: TRBD2

CDR3nt: TGTGCCATCAGTGAGGTAGCGGGGCTGGATGAGCAGTTCTTC
CDR3aa: CAISEVAGLDEQFF
v_gene: TRBV10-3
j_gene: TRBJ2-1
abundance: once
d_gene: TRBD2

CDR3nt: TGTGCCAGCAGCCAGGAACCACAGGATCTTGAAGCTTTCTTT
CDR3aa: CASSQEPQDLEAFF
v_gene: TRBV4-2
j_gene: TRBJ1-1
abundance: once
d_gene: NA

CDR3nt: TGTGCCAGCAGCCAAGGTCTCACAGATACGCAGTATTTT
CDR3aa: CASSQGLTDTQYF
v_gene: TRBV14
j_gene: TRBJ2-3
abundance: NA
d_gene: NA

CDR3nt: TGTGCCAGCAGTGACTCTAGCGGGGGGGCCAATGAGCAGTTCTTC
CDR3aa: CASSDSSGGANEQFF
v_gene: TRBV6-4
j_gene: TRBJ2-1
abundance: few
d_gene: TRBD2

CDR3nt: TGTGCCTGGAGTACAGGGACTGGAAACACCATATATTTT
CDR3aa: CAWSTGTGNTIYF
v_gene: TRBV30
j_gene: TRBJ1-3
abundance: once
d_gene: NA

CDR3nt: TGTGCCAGCAGCTTGGGACAGGGGAACTATGGCTACACCTTC
CDR3aa: CASSLGQGNYGYTF
v_gene: TRBV7-2
j_gene: TRBJ1-2
abundance: few
d_gene: TRBD1

CDR3nt: TGTGCCAGCAGCGTAGGTCACTTGACTAGCCGGGATACGCAGTATTTT
CDR3aa: CASSVGHLTSRDTQYF
v_gene: TRBV9
j_gene: TRBJ2-3
abundance: NA
d_gene: TRBD2

CDR3nt: TGTGCCTGGAGTGTACGTCGGAGTGCTGGAAACACCATATATTTT
CDR3aa: CAWSVRRSAGNTIYF
v_gene: TRBV30
j_gene: TRBJ1-3
abundance: NA
d_gene: NA

CDR3nt: TGTGCCAGCGGAGGACAGGGGGAAGCTTTCTTT
CDR3aa: CASGGQGEAFF
v_gene: TRBV6-1
j_gene: TRBJ1-1
abundance: NA
d_gene: TRBD1

CDR3nt: TGTGCCAGCGGCGGGTCTATTCCCTCAGATACGCAGTATTTT
CDR3aa: CASGGSIPSDTQYF
v_gene: TRBV6-5
j_gene: TRBJ2-3
abundance: NA
d_gene: NA